This T cell receptor (beta chain) came from a study of post-analysis software for immune sequencing data. This CDR3 is built from 13 residues. The junction had 10 bases not matched to a gene; V was cut back by 6 bases and J by 6 bases. The germline V gene encodes CDR1 DFQATT and CDR2 SNEGSKA (reference sequence). Whole-study findings and limits: The F measure placed samples prepared in the same batch into strongly shared clusters. The five TRBV segments detected at higher frequency in patients than in controls included TRBV5-6, TRBV5-1 and TRBV20-1.

This clonotype was detected ten times or more. What it recognizes is unknown. Included in the TCR beta cDNA libraries were unique molecular identifiers. T cells numbering 1 to 10 million yielded 450,000 to 500,000 cDNA molecules. From the PCR reads, TCRdb called clonotypes with MiXCR, one entry per CDR3 protein. The sample has 150,000 to 200,000 distinct CDR3 sequences, approximately 30% seen once; the top ten hold roughly 1.6%. The source material was blood. This chain uses TRBV20-1 with TRBJ2-5, with 7 positions matching TRBD1. This sequence was found in a girl aged 10-17 years with multiple sclerosis. As DNA, the CDR3 is TGCAGTGCCACAGGACAGGCTTTGAAGACCCAGTACTTC. Its protein is CSATGQALKTQYF.